Included here is one T cell receptor (beta chain) sequence, with context. This sample is part of a study of T cell responses to AZD1222 COVID-19 vaccine. Using immunoSEQ multiplex PCR, the repertoire was profiled, and TCRdb retains in-frame clones only, with some absent. The sample has fewer than 130,000 clones; approximately 92% are singletons. Per germline, CDR1 KGHSH and CDR2 LQKENI. The CDR3 is made up of 13 amino acids. Losses at the gene ends were 6 bases for V and 5 bases for J; bases not matched to a gene: 3. This TCR was sampled from an adult in good health. This specimen consisted of peripheral blood, obtained on day 0 of AZD1222 vaccination. V and J are TRBV18 and TRBJ1-5; TRBD1 matches 8 bases. CDR3 region: CASSGTGDQPQHF. In nucleotides, the CDR3 is TGTGCCAGCTCCGGGACAGGAGATCAGCCCCAGCATTTT.